Below are 9 T cell receptor beta chains sequenced from a single sample in a study of blood T cell repertoires in COVID-19. Libraries were prepared by immunoSEQ multiplex PCR; TCRdb keeps only in-frame clonotypes and omits some of them. The sample includes approximately 450,000 clones, roughly 89% seen only once; the top ten take 4% to 5.5%. The sample was peripheral blood. All receptors derive from a woman aged 25 to 45 with acute or convalescent COVID-19.

The chain combines TRBV19 with TRBJ2-1, with 8 positions matching TRBD2. The CDR3 runs to 15 residues. Germline CDR1 reads LNHDA; CDR2 reads SQIVND (reference sequence). The junction had 8 bases not matched to a gene; V was cut back by 7 bases and J by 3 bases. CDR3 in DNA: TGTGCCAGTACCTTTCGGGGGGGGGTCTACAATGAGCAGTTCTTC. It encodes CASTFRGGVYNEQFF.

The rearrangement joins TRBV7-2 to TRBJ1-2; 8 nucleotides align to TRBD1. CDR1 is SGHTA, CDR2 FQGNSA, per germline. CDR3 length: 14 residues. The V gene end was trimmed by 4 bases and the J gene end by 5 bases; junction bases not matched to a gene: 6. CDR3 nucleotide sequence: TGTGCCAGCAGCTCACAGGGGGGTCTATATGGCTACACCTTC. Residues: CASSSQGGLYGYTF.

Here the CDR3 reads CASSHLDRGYEQYF. The CDR3 nucleotides read TGTGCCAGCAGCCACCTGGACAGGGGCTACGAGCAGTACTTC. V and J are TRBV14 and TRBJ2-7; 9 bases line up with TRBD1. V shed 3 bases and J 3 bases; nucleotides not matched to a gene: 3. Per germline, CDR1 SGHDN and CDR2 FVKESK. CDR3 length: 14 residues.

The gene calls are TRBV5-5 and TRBJ1-6, with 8 positions matching TRBD1. The CDR3 is made up of 16 amino acids. Germline CDR1 is SGHKS and CDR2 is YYEKEE (reference sequence). Germline trimming cut 5 bases from V and 0 bases from J; bases unmatched to any gene: 4. CDR3 protein: CASRRQGSSYNSPLHF. Written as DNA, the CDR3 is TGTGCCAGCAGACGACAGGGGAGCTCCTATAATTCACCCCTCCACTTT.

The chain couples TRBV11-2 to TRBJ2-3, with D unresolved. Germline CDR1 reads SGHAT; CDR2 reads FQNNGV. CDR3 length: 14 residues. With 2 bases removed from V and 2 bases from J, the gap between germline ends came to 8 bases. The CDR3 DNA follows: TGTGCCAGCAGCTTATATGGCCTCACAGATACGCAGTATTTT. Translating gives CASSLYGLTDTQYF. Based on the CDR3 plus reference TRBV11-2 and TRBJ2-3, the full variable domain is EAGVAQSPRYKIIEKRQSVAFWCNPISGHATLYWYQQILGQGPKLLIQFQNNGVVDDSQLPKDRFSAERLKGVDSTLKIQPAKLEDSAVYLCASSLYGLTDTQYFGPGTRLTVL.

This chain uses TRBV7-9 with TRBJ1-5, with TRBD1 matching 9 bases. J gave up 1 base and V 5 bases, and 3 bases lay outside the gene matches. CDR3 length: 15 amino acids. Germline CDR1 reads SEHNR; CDR2 reads FQNEAQ (reference sequence). The CDR3 region is CASSTGGLSNQPQHF. CDR3 bases: TGTGCCAGCAGCACAGGGGGCCTGAGCAATCAGCCCCAGCATTTT.

The chain uses TRBV28 and TRBJ2-5; 11 positions match TRBD2. The junction had 4 bases not matched to a gene; V was cut back by 10 bases and J by 3 bases. The germline CDR1 and CDR2 sequences are MDHEN and SYDVKM. The CDR3 runs 13 residues. CDR3 residues: CATQLAGEETQYF. The CDR3, as DNA: TGTGCCACACAACTAGCGGGGGAAGAGACCCAGTACTTC.

The chain combines TRBV7-2 with TRBJ2-6, with D possibly TRBD1 on 5 matching bases. The germline V and J ends were trimmed by 5 bases and 4 bases, with 12 bases remaining between them. The CDR3 totals 15 residues. Germline loops: CDR1 SGHTA, CDR2 FQGNSA. CDR3 sequence reads: CASSIRVTGANVLTF. In DNA form, the CDR3 reads TGTGCCAGCAGCATCAGGGTAACCGGGGCCAACGTCCTGACTTTC.

CDR3: CASRTGGRGNQPQHF. CDR3 DNA: TGTGCCAGCAGGACAGGGGGAAGGGGCAATCAGCCCCAGCATTTT. This rearrangement joins TRBV6-5 to TRBJ1-5; 9 bases line up with TRBD1. CDR1 is MNHEY and CDR2 is SVGAGI in the germline V gene. V shed 6 bases and J 2 bases; nucleotides not matched to a gene: 5. The CDR3 loop spans 15 amino acids.